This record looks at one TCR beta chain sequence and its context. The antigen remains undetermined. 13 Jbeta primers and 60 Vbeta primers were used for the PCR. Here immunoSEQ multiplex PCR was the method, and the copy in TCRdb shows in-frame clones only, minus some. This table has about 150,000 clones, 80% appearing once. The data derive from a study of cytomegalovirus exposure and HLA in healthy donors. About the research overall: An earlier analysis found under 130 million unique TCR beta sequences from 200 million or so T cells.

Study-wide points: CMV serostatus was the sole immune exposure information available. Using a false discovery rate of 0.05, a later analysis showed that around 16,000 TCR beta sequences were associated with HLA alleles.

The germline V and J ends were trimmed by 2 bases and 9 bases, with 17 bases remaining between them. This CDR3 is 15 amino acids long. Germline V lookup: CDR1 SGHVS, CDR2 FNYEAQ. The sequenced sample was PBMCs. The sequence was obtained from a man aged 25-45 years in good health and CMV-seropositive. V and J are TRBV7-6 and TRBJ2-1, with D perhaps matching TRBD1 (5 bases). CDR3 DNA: TGTGCCAGCAGCTTAAGTTTGGGGCCTGGTGTTGAGCAGTTCTTC. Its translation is CASSLSLGPGVEQFF.